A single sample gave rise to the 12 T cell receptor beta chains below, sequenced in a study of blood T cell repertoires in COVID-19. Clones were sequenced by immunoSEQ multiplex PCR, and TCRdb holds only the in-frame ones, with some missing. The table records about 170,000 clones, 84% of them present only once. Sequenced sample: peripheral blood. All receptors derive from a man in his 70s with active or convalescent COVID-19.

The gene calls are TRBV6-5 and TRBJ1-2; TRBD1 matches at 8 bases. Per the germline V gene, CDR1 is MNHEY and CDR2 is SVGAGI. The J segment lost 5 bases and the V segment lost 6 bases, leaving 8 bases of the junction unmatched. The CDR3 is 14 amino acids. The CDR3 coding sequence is TGTGCCAGCAGAACCGGACAGGGTCGATATGGCTACACCTTC. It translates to CASRTGQGRYGYTF.

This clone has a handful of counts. The CDR3, as DNA: TGCGCCAGCAGCCAAGAAAGAAGGAGGCGACACACTGAAGCTTTCTTT. Translating gives CASSQERRRRHTEAFF. This chain uses TRBV4-1 with TRBJ1-1; no firm D call. The CDR3 has 16 residues. CDR1 is MGHRA, CDR2 YSYEKL, per germline. Trimming took off 0 bases at V and 3 bases at J, with 14 bases between the two ends.

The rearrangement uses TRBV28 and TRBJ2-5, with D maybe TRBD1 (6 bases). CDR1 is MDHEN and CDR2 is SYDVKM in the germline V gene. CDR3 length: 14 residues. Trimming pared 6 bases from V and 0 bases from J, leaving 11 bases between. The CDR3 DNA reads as TGTGCCAGCAGCCACCGGGACAACCAAGAGACCCAGTACTTC. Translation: CASSHRDNQETQYF.

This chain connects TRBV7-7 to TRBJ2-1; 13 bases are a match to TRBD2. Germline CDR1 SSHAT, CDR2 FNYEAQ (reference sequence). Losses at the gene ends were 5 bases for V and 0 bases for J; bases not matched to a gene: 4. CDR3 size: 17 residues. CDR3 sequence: CASSQGLAGNSYNEQFF. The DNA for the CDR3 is TGTGCCAGCAGCCAGGGACTAGCGGGGAACTCCTACAATGAGCAGTTCTTC.

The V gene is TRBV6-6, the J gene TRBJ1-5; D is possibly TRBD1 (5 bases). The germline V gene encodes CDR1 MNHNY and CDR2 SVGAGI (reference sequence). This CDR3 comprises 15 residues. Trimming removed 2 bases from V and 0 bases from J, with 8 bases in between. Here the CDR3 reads CASSYRDSSNQPQHF. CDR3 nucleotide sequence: TGTGCCAGCAGTTACAGGGACTCTAGCAATCAGCCCCAGCATTTT.

The DNA of the CDR3 is TGCGCCAGCAGCCAAGATGAGGCAGGGTCCTACAATGAGCAGTTCTTC. Its protein is CASSQDEAGSYNEQFF. The chain combines TRBV4-3 with TRBJ2-1; maybe TRBD1 (5 bases). From germline, CDR1 is LGHNA and CDR2 YSLEER. There are 16 residues in the CDR3. Trimming shortened V by 0 bases and J by 1 base, and 10 bases separated the two germline ends.

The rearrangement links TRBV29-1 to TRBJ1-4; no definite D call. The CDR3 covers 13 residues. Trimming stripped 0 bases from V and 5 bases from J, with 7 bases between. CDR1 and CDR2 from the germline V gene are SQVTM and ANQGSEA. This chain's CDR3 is CSVEEAQNEKLFF. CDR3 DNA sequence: TGCAGCGTTGAAGAGGCACAGAATGAAAAACTGTTTTTT.

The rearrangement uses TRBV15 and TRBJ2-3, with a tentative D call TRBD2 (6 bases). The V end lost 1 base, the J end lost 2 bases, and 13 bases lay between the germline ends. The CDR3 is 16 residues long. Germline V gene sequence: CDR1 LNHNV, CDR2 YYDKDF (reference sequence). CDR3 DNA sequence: TGTGCCACCAGCAGAGTACTAGCAAGGGCCACAGATACGCAGTATTTT. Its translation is CATSRVLARATDTQYF. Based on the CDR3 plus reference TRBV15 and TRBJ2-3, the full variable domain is DAMVIQNPRYQVTQFGKPVTLSCSQTLNHNVMYWYQQKSSQAPKLLFHYYDKDFNNEADTPDNFQSRRPNTSFCFLDIRSPGLGDTAMYLCATSRVLARATDTQYFGPGTRLTVL.

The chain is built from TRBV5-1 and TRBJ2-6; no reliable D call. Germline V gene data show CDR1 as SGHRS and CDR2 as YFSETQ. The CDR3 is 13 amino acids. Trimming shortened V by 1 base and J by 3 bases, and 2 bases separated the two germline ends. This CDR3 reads CASSLYGANVLTF. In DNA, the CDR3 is TGCGCCAGCAGCTTGTATGGGGCCAACGTCCTGACTTTC.

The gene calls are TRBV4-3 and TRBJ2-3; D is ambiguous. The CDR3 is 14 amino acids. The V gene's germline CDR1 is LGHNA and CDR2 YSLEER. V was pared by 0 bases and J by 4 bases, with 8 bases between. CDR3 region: CASSQDRVPDTQYF. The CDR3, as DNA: TGCGCCAGCAGCCAAGATAGAGTCCCAGATACGCAGTATTTT.

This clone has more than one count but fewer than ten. CDR3 amino acids: CATSDNQAGASGANVLTF. CDR3 nucleotides: TGTGCCACCAGTGACAACCAAGCGGGAGCCTCTGGGGCCAACGTCCTGACTTTC. The V and J genes are TRBV24-1 and TRBJ2-6; 8 bases map to TRBD2. The CDR3 totals 18 residues. Germline-derived CDR1 and CDR2 are KGHDR and SFDVKD. The J segment lost 0 bases and the V segment lost 4 bases, leaving 7 bases of the junction unmatched.

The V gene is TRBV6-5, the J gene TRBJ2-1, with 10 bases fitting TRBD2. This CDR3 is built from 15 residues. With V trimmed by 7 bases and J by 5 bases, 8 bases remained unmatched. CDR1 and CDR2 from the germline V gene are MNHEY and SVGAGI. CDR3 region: CASIERGGRDNEQFF. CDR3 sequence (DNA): TGTGCCAGCATCGAGCGGGGGGGCCGGGACAATGAGCAGTTCTTC.